Given below is one T cell receptor (beta chain) in context. Patients in Seattle were enrolled during active infection, then followed longitudinally. The data originate from a study of blood T cell repertoires in COVID-19. Produced via immunoSEQ multiplex PCR; TCRdb's table is partial and in-frame only. The profile shows around 340,000 clones, roughly 90% of them singletons. Germline lookup yields CDR1 LGHDT and CDR2 YNNKEL (reference sequence). The CDR3 spans 15 residues. Trimming stripped 0 bases from V and 1 base from J, with 8 bases between. This chain connects TRBV3-1 (or the pseudogene TRBV3-2) to TRBJ2-3, with D unresolved. Sequencing input: peripheral blood. The source of this sequence is a woman aged 55-75 years with COVID-19, enrolled during active disease. The CDR3 DNA reads TGTGCCAGCAGCCAAGAGGCTAGTGGCACAGATACGCAGTATTTT. It yields the protein CASSQEASGTDTQYF.